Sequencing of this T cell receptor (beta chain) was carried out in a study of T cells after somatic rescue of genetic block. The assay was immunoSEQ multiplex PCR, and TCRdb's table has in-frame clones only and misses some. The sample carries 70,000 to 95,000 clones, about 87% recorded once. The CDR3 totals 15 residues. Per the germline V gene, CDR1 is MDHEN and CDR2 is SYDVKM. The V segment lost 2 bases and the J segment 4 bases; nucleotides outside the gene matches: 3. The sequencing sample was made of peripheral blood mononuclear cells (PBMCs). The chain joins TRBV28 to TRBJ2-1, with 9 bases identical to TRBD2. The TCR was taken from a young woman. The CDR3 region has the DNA TGTGCCAGCAGTTTAGTAGCGGGAGCTTACAATGAGCAGTTCTTC. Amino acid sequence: CASSLVAGAYNEQFF.